This entry is about one TCR beta chain. In its sample, this clonotype was seen many times. This receptor's antigen is unknown. It has no much larger one-base neighbor in the sample; base qualities were not kept. The data stem from a study of T cells in Graves' hyperthyroidism and ophthalmopathy (dated by TCRdb to between 2019 and 2020). Broadly, across the study: Peripheral blood was sampled at the time of initial diagnosis, prior to any treatment. A discovery cohort of about a hundred patients, about 43 with Graves' ophthalmopathy and about 58 with stable Graves' hyperthyroidism, was used to find distinguishing TCR V-J signatures. Prospective prediction of ophthalmopathy was tested in an independent validation cohort consisting of 18 hyperthyroidism patients and some 15 patients who later progressed to ophthalmopathy. The study also compared thyroid tissue and blood T-cell repertoires from roughly six Graves' hyperthyroidism patients. For training and testing, the 95 to 100 patients in the discovery cohort were randomly divided in a 7:3 ratio. After sampling, hyperthyroidism patients received methimazole starting at 30 mg daily, and ophthalmopathy patients received high-dose intravenous methylprednisolone. TCR Vbeta CDR3 sequencing of 130 to 150 peripheral blood samples (over 40 ophthalmopathy, approximately 80 hyperthyroidism and some 17 progressor patients) is reported in the paper.

The CDR3 spans 15 residues, from the cysteine through the phenylalanine. This entry keeps only the CDR3 DNA: 45 bases, framed from base 1. CDR1 and CDR2 were assigned from the germline V gene (reference sequence) as DFQATT and SNEGSKA. V has 0 bases trimmed and J has 0 bases trimmed; junction bases matching no gene number 1. TCR beta CDR3 regions were amplified from RNA transcripts. A first-round RT-PCR of the TCR CDR3 used the HTBI primer set with the Qiagen OneStep RT-PCR kit. Libraries were constructed in a second round of multiplex PCR, after which size selection and purification were carried out. The libraries were sequenced on an Illumina HiSeq2000 using paired-end 100 bp reads. Under the source paper's analysis protocol: Raw data were processed with SOAPnuke, discarding reads with adapters, uncalled bases, mean Phred below 15, or no exact constant-primer or identifier match. High-quality paired reads were merged using COPE v1.2.5, and each unique nucleotide sequence was defined as a clonotype. Clonotypes were aligned to IMGT TRBV, TRBD and TRBJ reference segments using MiTCR v1.1. Analysis was restricted to V-J combinations with a frequency above 0.0001, which covered roughly 99% of repertoires. A TCS score was defined as the ratio between F50 (clonal expansion) and ExV (chaos), using BLOSUM62-based TCRdist between CDR3 peptides within each V-J. Welch's t-statistics and random forest reduced 500 to 650 V-J features to roughly 13, which were used in a naive Bayes classifier (R e1071). The similarity between thyroid and blood repertoires was quantified using the Morisita-Horn index. TCRdb trimmed public reads at Q25 via fastp, called clones via MiXCR and kept in-frame beta chains. When rows share a CDR3 protein, they turn into one entry using the most common DNA and genes. TCRdb assigned the V and J calls; the authors' analysis was not used. The sample table lists fewer than 750,000 distinct CDR3 sequences, approximately 15% of them with a count of one. The top ten clones comprise about 4.5% of the sample.

On the study overall, not on this receptor specifically: During validation, the model predicted progression to ophthalmopathy a median of about 6.5 months ahead of onset, with roughly 65% sensitivity and 72% to 85% specificity. Sample size was not statistically predetermined, and investigators were not blinded to group allocation. Ophthalmopathy was separated from stable hyperthyroidism by a 13 V-J signature model, with around 90% sensitivity and around 81% specificity obtained in cross-validation and 80%/75% obtained in testing. Blood samples also contained most of the expanded thyroid clonotypes (frequency above 0.001), which suggests that blood repertoires may reflect thyroid immune responses.

Ophthalmopathy patients had moderately to severely active disease, Clinical Activity Score of at least 3, NOSPECS grade of at least 4, and duration under 3 months. Exclusion was applied to patients with uncontrolled infections, other autoimmune diseases, pregnancy or lactation. Diagnoses were based on clinical symptoms, serum thyroxine and TRAb, thyroid ultrasound and orbital computed tomography. PBMCs were isolated from approximately 10 ml of fresh peripheral blood by Ficoll-Paque density gradient centrifugation. Total RNA was extracted with Trizol reagent, and quality was checked on an Agilent 2100 Bioanalyzer.

The specimen was blood. The chain was built from TRBV20-1 and TRBJ2-2, with 7 central nucleotides matching TRBD1. The TCR was taken from a woman between 40 and 55 years old with Graves' ophthalmopathy. The nucleotide sequence reads TGCAGTGCTAGAGACGACAGGGCGAACACCGGGGAGCTGTTTTTT. Its coded protein is CSARDDRANTGELFF.